Listed below are T cell receptor beta chains from one sample, sequenced in a study of blood T cell repertoires in COVID-19. Profiled with immunoSEQ multiplex PCR; TCRdb holds only in-frame clones, not every one. The sample shows around 120,000 clones, about four fifths of them seen only once. Sequenced sample: peripheral blood. The receptors stem from a middle-aged man with active or convalescent COVID-19. Both conserved end residues are trimmed from each CDR3. Fields, in order: CDR3 protein, D gene, CDR3 length, J gene, V gene, clone size. A D gene is named only where the DNA matches it firmly. Rows give clone size only sometimes, using once, few, many, or a class for an expanded clone.

CDR3: ASSLATGLPRTDTQY
D: .
length: 15
J: TRBJ2-3
V: TRBV7-2
size: .

CDR3: AGGLARNTDTQY
D: TRBD2
length: 12
J: TRBJ2-3
V: TRBV6-5
size: .

CDR3: ASSPGTGQETQY
D: TRBD1
length: 12
J: TRBJ2-5
V: TRBV5-1
size: .

CDR3: ASSLGDRGINEKLF
D: TRBD1
length: 14
J: TRBJ1-4
V: TRBV13
size: .

CDR3: ASSENRASGANVLT
D: .
length: 14
J: TRBJ2-6
V: TRBV2
size: .

CDR3: ASSLGDRDQETQY
D: TRBD1
length: 13
J: TRBJ2-5
V: TRBV6-5
size: .

CDR3: ASSQGHQGRGNQPQH
D: .
length: 15
J: TRBJ1-5
V: TRBV4-1
size: .

CDR3: ASRRTGGNQPQH
D: TRBD1
length: 12
J: TRBJ1-5
V: TRBV27
size: .

CDR3: ASSLPGQAGMPQY
D: .
length: 13
J: TRBJ2-7
V: TRBV28
size: .

CDR3: ASSVLGTGPGTQY
D: TRBD1
length: 13
J: TRBJ2-5
V: TRBV9
size: .

CDR3: ASSLEIRGTGNQPQH
D: .
length: 15
J: TRBJ1-5
V: TRBV7-2
size: .

CDR3: ASSLVDSARNTIY
D: .
length: 13
J: TRBJ1-3
V: TRBV7-2
size: few